The T cell receptor (beta chain) under discussion was sequenced for a study of T cell repertoires in ileal Crohn's disease. Study outcomes and limitations: Compared with CD4 T cells, sorted CD8 cells carried more expanded clones.

The CDR3 runs 16 residues. With 0 bases removed from V and 0 bases from J, the gap between germline ends came to 9 bases. Per germline, CDR1 ENHRY and CDR2 SYGVKD. Data came from immunoSEQ multiplex PCR; TCRdb stores just in-frame clones and leaves some out. The repertoire consists of over 11,000 clones, with around four fifths occurring once and the leading ten covering 6% to 7%. On this clone: Its antigen is not identified.

The TCR comes from an adult with Crohn's disease. The chain carries TRBV10-3 and TRBJ1-3, with D unresolved. The specimen was ileal tissue. The CDR3, as DNA: TGTGCCATCAGTGAGTCGTCACCCTACTCTGGAAACACCATATATTTT. Residues: CAISESSPYSGNTIYF.